Listed below are T cell receptor beta chains from one sample, sequenced in a study of post-analysis software for immune sequencing data. Via MiXCR, TCRdb re-called the PCR reads, giving one row per CDR3 protein. The sample includes about 760,000 distinct CDR3 sequences, 25% to 30% of them seen just once. Source material: blood. Receptor source: a girl under 18 with multiple sclerosis. Each CDR3 is given with its conserved first and last residue. The D gene is left open where the match is weak. The size field is filled for only some rows; it gives once, few, many or a size class.

j_gene	v_gene	len	d_gene	abundance	CDR3nt	CDR3aa
TRBJ2-3	TRBV5-1	15	TRBD2	NA	TGCGCCAGCAGCCGAGAAAGCGGGAGAGCAGATACGCAGTATTTT	CASSRESGRADTQYF
TRBJ2-1	TRBV7-9	16	NA	NA	TGTGCCAGCAGCACGACAGTCCGGATAGTGGGCAATGAGCAGTTCTTC	CASSTTVRIVGNEQFF
TRBJ2-7	TRBV15	15	NA	few	TGTGCCACCAGCAGAGAAAGGTCGGGTGCCTACGAGCAGTACTTC	CATSRERSGAYEQYF
TRBJ1-3	TRBV12-3/TRBV12-4	16	TRBD1	NA	TGTGCCAGCAGTTTCGGACAGGGCTTCTCTGGAAACACCATATATTTT	CASSFGQGFSGNTIYF
TRBJ2-1	TRBV20-1	13	NA	many	TGCAGTGCTCGAGCCTTGGGGGCCGATGAGCAGTTCTTC	CSARALGADEQFF
TRBJ1-2	TRBV20-1	14	NA	NA	TGCAGTGCTAGCAACAGGGTAGCTAACTATGGCTACACCTTC	CSASNRVANYGYTF
TRBJ2-1	TRBV5-6	15	TRBD1	NA	TGTGCCAGCAGCCCTCGAGTGCCACGGGGACAGCACGAGTTCTTC	CASSPRVPRGQHEFF
TRBJ2-7	TRBV18	14	NA	NA	TGTGCCAGCTCACCACGTGAAGGCCGGCGGGAGCAGTACTTC	CASSPREGRREQYF
TRBJ2-3	TRBV20-1	15	TRBD2	few	TGCAGTGCCCCTCGGCCTAGCGGGGGGGACCATACGCAGTATTTT	CSAPRPSGGDHTQYF
TRBJ1-6	TRBV12-3/TRBV12-4	15	TRBD1	few	TGTGCCAGCAGTTTCCAGACAGGGACTAATTCACCCCTCCACTTT	CASSFQTGTNSPLHF
TRBJ1-5	TRBV20-1	13	NA	NA	TGCAGTGCTAGGCGGGGGACCAATCAGCCCCAGCATTTT	CSARRGTNQPQHF
TRBJ1-2	TRBV2	14	NA	NA	TGTGCCAGCAGAGCTACCGGGACATCCCATGGCTACACCTTC	CASRATGTSHGYTF
TRBJ2-3	TRBV7-2	14	NA	NA	TGTGCCAGCAGCTTAGAGATCTCCACAGATACGCAGTATTTT	CASSLEISTDTQYF
TRBJ2-5	TRBV7-8	15	TRBD1	few	TGTGCCAGCAAGAGGACAGGGGGCTTAAAAGAGACCCAGTACTTC	CASKRTGGLKETQYF
TRBJ1-2	TRBV20-1	14	NA	NA	TGCAGTGCTGGCCGACAGGCGTCAGGCTATGGCTACACCTTC	CSAGRQASGYGYTF
TRBJ2-7	TRBV27	15	TRBD1	few	TGTGCCAGCAGGGCCCAACAGGGGGCTTCCTACGAGCAGTACTTC	CASRAQQGASYEQYF
TRBJ2-7	TRBV11-2	14	NA	few	TGTGCCAGCAGCCCGCAGGGGGGGGGCCACGAGCAGTACTTC	CASSPQGGGHEQYF
TRBJ2-6	TRBV10-3	16	TRBD2	NA	TGTGCCACCACCGGGACTAGCGGGATTGGGGCCAACGTCCTGACTTTC	CATTGTSGIGANVLTF
TRBJ2-7	TRBV20-1	13	NA	few	TGCAGTGCTACCGCCCAGAGCTCCTACGAGCAGTACTTC	CSATAQSSYEQYF
TRBJ1-2	TRBV20-1	12	NA	NA	TGCAGGGCTAGGGAGGGGTCCTATGGCTACACCTTC	CRAREGSYGYTF
TRBJ2-7	TRBV20-1	14	TRBD2	NA	TGCAGTGCTGCCAGGACTAGCGGGGGTCACGAGCAGTACTTC	CSAARTSGGHEQYF
TRBJ2-7	TRBV6-5	15	TRBD1	NA	TGTGCCAGCAGAACCGGGACAGGCCCTATCTACGAGCAGTACTTC	CASRTGTGPIYEQYF
TRBJ2-5	TRBV7-2	16	TRBD2	few	TGTGCCAGCAGCTTAGGACCGGCTAGCGGGGTTTTTGGGCCGTACTTC	CASSLGPASGVFGPYF
TRBJ1-5	TRBV27	16	NA	few	TGTGCCAGCAGTTTAAAGCCACTCACTAGGAATCAGCCCCAGCATTTT	CASSLKPLTRNQPQHF
TRBJ1-1	TRBV7-9	8	NA	few	TGTGCCAGCAGCCCGGGTTTCTTT	CASSPGFF
TRBJ1-2	TRBV27	14	TRBD1	once	TGTGCCAGCAGTTCCCGGGACAGGGACTATGGCTACACCTTC	CASSSRDRDYGYTF
TRBJ2-5	TRBV29-1	14	NA	NA	TGCAGCGTCGCGAACAGGGAGGGCGGAGGGACCCAGTACTTC	CSVANREGGGTQYF
TRBJ1-1	TRBV3-1	13	NA	few	TGTGCCAGCAGCCAAGGGTGGACAGCCGAAGCTTTCTTT	CASSQGWTAEAFF
TRBJ1-2	TRBV28	15	NA	few	TGTGCCAGCAGTGCTCGGGGCCCGGCGGGCTATGGCTACACCTTC	CASSARGPAGYGYTF
TRBJ2-7	TRBV6-6	16	TRBD2	many	TGTGCCAGCAGAACCACCCCTCCGGGACTAAACTACGAGCAGTACTTC	CASRTTPPGLNYEQYF
TRBJ1-5	TRBV28	14	NA	few	TGTGCCAGCCTAGGGGGTGAGGGGGTAAAGCCCCAGCATTTT	CASLGGEGVKPQHF
TRBJ2-1	TRBV7-9	14	NA	NA	TGTGCCAGCAGCTTAAGCCTAGTTGTCAATGAGCAGTTCTTC	CASSLSLVVNEQFF
TRBJ1-2	TRBV2	13	NA	NA	TGTGCCAGCAGTGTTTTCAGGGAGAATGGCTACACCTTC	CASSVFRENGYTF
TRBJ1-2	TRBV6-2/TRBV6-3	12	NA	few	TGTGCCAGCAGTAACCCCCTTGGCGGCTACACCTTC	CASSNPLGGYTF
TRBJ2-7	TRBV9	15	NA	NA	TGTGCCAGCAGCCTTAATGGAGGGAGCTCCTACGAGCAGTACTTC	CASSLNGGSSYEQYF
TRBJ2-7	TRBV5-1	15	TRBD1	NA	TGCGCCAGCAGTCCAGACAGGGAGACCTACAATGAGCAGTACTTC	CASSPDRETYNEQYF
TRBJ1-6	TRBV7-2	15	NA	NA	TGTGCCAGCAGCTTAGAAACAGGGTTCAGTTCACCCCTCCACTTT	CASSLETGFSSPLHF
TRBJ2-3	TRBV5-1	15	TRBD1	NA	TGCGCCAGCAGCTTGGACGGACAGGGTGGAGATACGCAGTATTTT	CASSLDGQGGDTQYF
TRBJ2-3	TRBV9	13	NA	NA	TGTGCCAGCAGCGTAGCCGTCGGGGCGGCGCAGTATTTT	CASSVAVGAAQYF
TRBJ1-5	TRBV2	16	NA	once	TGTGCCAGCAGTGTCTCAGACAGTAGAGGGGCTCAGCCCCAGCATTTT	CASSVSDSRGAQPQHF
TRBJ1-4	TRBV4-3	15	TRBD1	few	TGCGCCAGCAGCCCCTACAGGGGAAAGGGTGAAAAACTGTTTTTT	CASSPYRGKGEKLFF
TRBJ2-7	TRBV5-1	15	TRBD2	few	TGCGCCAGCAGCTTGGAACTAGCGGGAGACCACGAGCAGTACTTC	CASSLELAGDHEQYF
TRBJ1-2	TRBV4-1	15	TRBD1	NA	TGCGCCAGCAGCCAACCACGGGACAGGGGGCCTGGCTACACCTTC	CASSQPRDRGPGYTF
TRBJ1-4	TRBV5-1	13	NA	few	TGCGCCAGCAGCCCGGGACCCGGCGGAAAACTGTTTTTT	CASSPGPGGKLFF
TRBJ2-2	TRBV11-2	13	TRBD2	NA	TGTGCCAGCAGCCCTCGGACTAGCGGGGAGCTGTTTTTT	CASSPRTSGELFF
TRBJ2-3	TRBV6-1	15	NA	NA	TGTGCCAGCAGTGACGATTCGGTCGGGAAAGATACGCAGTATTTT	CASSDDSVGKDTQYF
TRBJ2-5	TRBV5-1	17	NA	NA	TGCGCCAGCAGCTTGGCTGTATCTTTATCGAACCAAGAGACCCAGTACTTC	CASSLAVSLSNQETQYF
TRBJ2-5	TRBV20-1	16	TRBD1	NA	TGCAGTGTCGCCGGGACAGGGGGCACCTACCAAGAGACCCAGTACTTC	CSVAGTGGTYQETQYF
TRBJ1-2	TRBV7-9	14	NA	few	TGTGCCAGCAGCTCCATGACTGATAGCTATGGCTACACCTTC	CASSSMTDSYGYTF
TRBJ1-6	TRBV13	15	TRBD1	few	TGTGCCAGCAGCCCGGACAGGGGGCGGAATTCACCCCTCCACTTT	CASSPDRGRNSPLHF
TRBJ2-3	TRBV28	16	TRBD2	NA	TGTGCCAGCAGTCCCCGACTAGCGGGATACACAGATACGCAGTATTTT	CASSPRLAGYTDTQYF
TRBJ2-1	TRBV11-3	16	TRBD2	few	TGTGCCAGCAGCCGATATACTAGCGGCTTCTACAATGAGCAGTTCTTC	CASSRYTSGFYNEQFF
TRBJ1-3	TRBV4-1	15	NA	NA	TGCGCCAGCAGCCCACAGGGTAGTGCTGGAAACACCATAGATTTT	CASSPQGSAGNTIDF
TRBJ1-3	TRBV7-2	16	NA	NA	TGTGCCAGCAGCCTACACCCGGGGGGCTCTGGAAACACCATATATTTT	CASSLHPGGSGNTIYF
TRBJ1-2	TRBV6-5	18	NA	few	TGTGCCAGCAGTTACTCGAGGGGATTTGACGACCCGCCTCATGGCTACACCTTC	CASSYSRGFDDPPHGYTF
TRBJ2-7	TRBV5-1	15	NA	NA	TGCGCCAGCAGCTTGGGTCCGGGTGTTTTGAACGAGCAGTACTTC	CASSLGPGVLNEQYF